Only a few counts were recorded for the clone carrying this T cell receptor (beta chain). The sample belongs to a study of early T cells in non-severe SARS-CoV-2 infection. Study overall: Bulk RNA taken from unsorted whole blood was sequenced, leaving chains unpaired.

In the library, individual cDNA molecules carried attached unique molecular identifiers. A single record per CDR3 protein comes from TCRdb applying MiXCR to the 5' RACE reads. Among about 100,000 distinct CDR3 sequences listed, about 13% were seen once. V trimming: 5 bases; J trimming: 2 bases; junction bases outside the gene matches: 4. The CDR3 covers 15 residues. The chain links TRBV12-3 or TRBV12-4 to TRBJ2-3; 10 bases map to TRBD1. Material: whole blood. The sequence was obtained from an adult who was a healthcare worker with PCR-confirmed SARS-CoV-2 infection or an uninfected control (not recorded which). The CDR3 bases are TGTGCCAGCAGTCGGGGGACAGGGGTCACAGATACGCAGTATTTT. Translation: CASSRGTGVTDTQYF.